This T cell receptor beta chain was found in a study of early T cells in non-severe SARS-CoV-2 infection. Overall study context: The input, bulk RNA from unsorted whole blood, was sequenced, and chains were unpaired.

At least ten counts were recorded for this clonotype. Antigen unknown. cDNA molecules, individually, were tagged with unique molecular identifiers. TCRdb ran MiXCR on the 5' RACE reads and lists one entry per CDR3 protein. Of 30,000 to 40,000 distinct CDR3 sequences in the sample, around 9% were seen once. General study points: Sequences matched to VDJdb favored anti-spike CD8 responses, while private and CD4 specificities were missed.

The clonotype was recovered from an adult who was a healthcare worker with PCR-confirmed SARS-CoV-2 infection or an uninfected control (not recorded which). The sample consisted of whole blood.

CDR3 in amino acids: CASSRRDRNQPQHF. CDR3 coding DNA: TGTGCCAGCAGCCGCAGGGATCGCAATCAGCCCCAGCATTTT. J is TRBJ1-5 and V is TRBV7-8, with D possibly being TRBD1 (5 bases). Germline values: CDR1 SGHVS, CDR2 FQNEAQ. The CDR3 loop spans 14 amino acids. V was cut by 5 bases and J by 2 bases, with 10 bases left in between. Using reference TRBV7-8 and TRBJ1-5 for the parts outside the CDR3, the full variable domain is GAGVSQSPRYKVAKRGQDVALRCDPISGHVSLFWYQQALGQGPEFLTYFQNEAQLDKSGLPSDRFFAERPEGSVSTLKIQRTQQEDSAVYLCASSRRDRNQPQHFGDGTRLSIL.